Listed below are T cell receptor beta chains from one sample, sequenced in a study of OX40 agonist ivuxolimab in advanced cancers. The protocol was immunoSEQ multiplex PCR, while the TCRdb copy is restricted to in-frame clones and leaves out a portion. Of around 69,000 clones in the sample, more than 75% are singletons; the top ten hold just over 2.5%. This specimen was CD4+ or CD8+ T cells sorted from blood, taken in a trial of the OX40 agonist ivuxolimab. These receptor sequences come from an adult with an advanced solid tumor such as melanoma, head and neck, liver or kidney cancer. CDR3s include the opening cysteine and the closing phenylalanine or tryptophan. The D gene is left open where the match is weak. Not every row has a clone size; where given, it reads once, few, many or a size class.

>TRBJ1-5|TRBV5-5|NA|NA
TGTGCCAGCAGCCCCGCGGACAGATCCTTTGCTAGCAATCAGCCCCAGCATTTT
CASSPADRSFASNQPQHF
>TRBJ1-1|TRBV11-2|NA|NA
TGTGCCAGCATCCAAGGGGCTAACACTGAAGCTTTCTTT
CASIQGANTEAFF
>TRBJ1-1|TRBV7-9|NA|NA
TGTGCCAGCAGCTTGGGGTTGACAGGGAACACTGAAGCTTTCTTT
CASSLGLTGNTEAFF
>TRBJ2-5|TRBV6-6|TRBD2|NA
TGTGCCAGTAGGACTAGCGGGGGGCGAGGAGAGACCCAGTACTTC
CASRTSGGRGETQYF
>TRBJ1-2|TRBV7-2|NA|NA
TGTGCCAGCAGCTTATCGGTCCTCTATGGCTACACCTTC
CASSLSVLYGYTF
>TRBJ2-1|TRBV11-2|TRBD2|NA
TGTGCCAGCAGCTCACAGCGGGGGGGCTTCAATGAGCAGTTCTTC
CASSSQRGGFNEQFF
>TRBJ2-1|TRBV4-2|TRBD1|NA
TGTGCCAGCAGCCCCCGGACAGGGGGTAACAATGAGCAGTTCTTC
CASSPRTGGNNEQFF
>TRBJ2-1|TRBV7-2|TRBD2|NA
TGTGCCAGCAGCTTAGCGGGGGGGTACAATGAGCAGTTCTTC
CASSLAGGYNEQFF
>TRBJ2-2|TRBV27|NA|few
TGTGCCAGCAGTTTAAAGGGGGGCCATCCCGGGGAGCTGTTTTTT
CASSLKGGHPGELFF
>TRBJ1-6|TRBV27|TRBD1|NA
TGTGCCAGCACCCTGGACAGGCTGGGAGCTTCACCCCTCCACTTT
CASTLDRLGASPLHF
>TRBJ2-3|TRBV7-9|NA|NA
TGTGCCAGCAGCTTGGATGGGGGGCAAAGCACAGATACGCAGTATTTT
CASSLDGGQSTDTQYF
>TRBJ1-4|TRBV18|NA|NA
TGTGCCAGCTCACCGCGGGGGATTCGGGAAAAACTGTTTTTT
CASSPRGIREKLFF
>TRBJ1-5|TRBV2|TRBD1|NA
TGTGCCAGCACCTTCCTGGGACAGGGAAGGCAGCCCCAGCATTTT
CASTFLGQGRQPQHF
>TRBJ1-2|TRBV6-5|NA|NA
TGTGCCAGCAGTCAACAGGGTTTAGGCTACACCTTC
CASSQQGLGYTF
>TRBJ1-5|TRBV7-9|NA|NA
TGTGCCAGCAGCTCACAGGGTATTGGGCAGCCCCAGCATTTT
CASSSQGIGQPQHF
>TRBJ2-3|TRBV18|NA|NA
TGTGCCAGCTCACCGCGGGGGACAACTAGCACAGATACGCAGTATTTT
CASSPRGTTSTDTQYF
>TRBJ2-7|TRBV18|NA|NA
TGTGCCAGCTCACCAAGCCCCTACGAGCAGTACTTC
CASSPSPYEQYF
>TRBJ1-1|TRBV7-2|TRBD1|NA
TGTGCCAGCAGCCTACAGGGGGGGGAGATTCGAGCTTTCTTT
CASSLQGGEIRAFF
>TRBJ1-4|TRBV5-4|NA|once
TGTGCCAGCAGCTTGAAGCAGGGGACTAATGAAAAACTGTTTTTT
CASSLKQGTNEKLFF
>TRBJ1-2|TRBV5-1|TRBD1|NA
TGCGCCCCAACACAGGGGACAGATGGCTACACCTTC
CAPTQGTDGYTF
>TRBJ2-2|TRBV6-1|NA|NA
TGTGCCAGCAGTGAAACCCGGACCGCTGCAGCCGGGGAGCTGTTTTTT
CASSETRTAAAGELFF
>TRBJ1-6|TRBV7-9|NA|NA
TGTGCCAGCAGCTCCATCGGGGGCTATAATTCACCCCTCCACTTT
CASSSIGGYNSPLHF
>TRBJ1-2|TRBV2|TRBD1|NA
TGTGCCAGCAGTTTAATACAGGGGACCAACTATGGCTACACCTTC
CASSLIQGTNYGYTF
>TRBJ2-3|TRBV6-5|NA|NA
TGTGCCAGCAGGCGCGGGGGCCGGGGAGATACGCAGTATTTT
CASRRGGRGDTQYF
>TRBJ2-5|TRBV10-3|TRBD2|NA
TGTGCCATCAGTGCCGGACTAGCGGGGGGGCCGGGTGAGACCCAGTACTTC
CAISAGLAGGPGETQYF
>TRBJ1-1|TRBV11-3|NA|NA
TGTGCCAGCAGCCGTTCCGGGTTGAACACTGAAGCTTTCTTT
CASSRSGLNTEAFF
>TRBJ1-1|TRBV7-8|NA|NA
TGTGCCAGCAGCTCTAAAATCACCGCGTGGATGAACACTGAAGCTTTCTTT
CASSSKITAWMNTEAFF
>TRBJ2-2|TRBV7-2|NA|NA
TGTGCCAGCAGCTTACGTGTAAACACCGGGGAGCTGTTTTTT
CASSLRVNTGELFF
>TRBJ1-5|TRBV28|TRBD1|NA
TGTGCCAGCAGTTTAGACAGGGCTTTGAGCAATCAGCCCCAGCATTTT
CASSLDRALSNQPQHF